A single sample gave rise to the 21 T cell receptor beta chains below, sequenced in a study of blood T cell repertoires in COVID-19. Data came from immunoSEQ multiplex PCR; TCRdb stores just in-frame clones and leaves some out. The data contain under 250,000 clones, less than 85% of them seen just once; the ten biggest clones take up more than 7%. The sequenced material came from peripheral blood. These receptors were taken from a woman between 70 and 85 years old with acute or convalescent COVID-19.

The V and J genes are TRBV6-5 and TRBJ1-2; 9 nucleotides match TRBD1. Germline V gene data show CDR1 as MNHEY and CDR2 as SVGAGI. This CDR3 has 14 residues. The ends lost 5 bases at V and 6 bases at J; junction bases unmatched: 7. CDR3 in amino acids: CASSTGQGFDGYTF. CDR3 nucleotide sequence: TGTGCCAGCAGTACGGGACAGGGTTTTGATGGCTACACCTTC.

The genes are TRBV24-1 and TRBJ2-2, with D possibly matching TRBD1 (5 bases). CDR3 length: 15 residues. V was clipped by 9 bases and J by 2 bases, with 15 bases between them. The germline V gene has CDR1 KGHDR and CDR2 SFDVKD. For the CDR3, the DNA is TGTGCCACCGAAGGGGCAGACCTAAACACCGGGGAGCTGTTTTTT. Translating gives CATEGADLNTGELFF.

The V gene is TRBV7-2, the J gene TRBJ2-1; TRBD2 matches at 12 bases. Germline V gene data show CDR1 as SGHTA and CDR2 as FQGNSA. The trim removed 4 bases at V and 7 bases at J, leaving 8 bases unmatched. CDR3 length: 16 residues. Here the CDR3 reads CASSSRSLAGGNEQFF. Written as DNA, the CDR3 is TGTGCCAGCAGCTCCCGTTCACTAGCGGGGGGTAATGAGCAGTTCTTC.

The chain links TRBV9 to TRBJ2-3; 7 positions match TRBD2. With V trimmed by 2 bases and J by 2 bases, 2 bases remained unmatched. The CDR3 runs to 14 residues. Germline lookup yields CDR1 SGDLS and CDR2 YYNGEE. CDR3 residues: CASSVRLATDTQYF. In nucleotides, the CDR3 is TGTGCCAGCAGCGTCAGACTAGCCACAGATACGCAGTATTTT.

In regard to this clone: The same CDR3 can be traced to other DNA sequences in this sample. This rearrangement joins TRBV9 to TRBJ2-3; tentatively, D is TRBD2 (6 bases). Trimming removed 3 bases from V and 5 bases from J, with 13 bases in between. The CDR3 is 14 amino acids. CDR1 and CDR2 (germline): SGDLS, YYNGEE. The CDR3 spells CASSGDGEVDTQYF. CDR3 bases: TGTGCCAGCAGCGGGGACGGGGAGGTAGATACGCAGTATTTT.

This clone was found a few times. This chain uses TRBV20-1 with TRBJ2-7; D uncertain. The CDR3 spans 10 residues. Looked up from germline, CDR1 is DFQATT and CDR2 is SNEGSKA (reference sequence). V lost 6 bases and J lost 6, with 9 bases in between. The CDR3 DNA reads TGCAGTGCCTGGTTAGCCGAGCAGTACTTC. Its protein is CSAWLAEQYF.

This clone was seen a single time. The V call is TRBV7-2, the J call TRBJ2-7; 9 positions match TRBD2. Trimming at V came to 7 bases and at J to 2 bases, leaving 12 bases not matched to a gene. The CDR3 has 16 residues. Germline V lookup: CDR1 SGHTA, CDR2 FQGNSA. CDR3 protein: CASILSAGLAPYEQYF. The CDR3 DNA is TGTGCCAGCATCCTATCGGCGGGACTAGCCCCCTACGAGCAGTACTTC.

This clone was detected only a few times. The chain carries TRBV7-9 and TRBJ2-2; no reliable D call. The CDR3 spans 15 residues. V lost 5 bases, J lost 4 bases, and 14 bases lay in between. In germline, CDR1 is SEHNR, CDR2 FQNEAQ (reference sequence). The CDR3: CASSLGLDSTGELFF. For the CDR3, the DNA is TGTGCCAGCAGCCTGGGTTTAGACTCCACCGGGGAGCTGTTTTTT.

The V call is TRBV5-1, the J call TRBJ1-2; D gene ambiguous. This CDR3 is 14 amino acids long. V shed 4 bases and J shed 2 bases, with 12 bases lying between them. The germline gives CDR1 SGHRS, CDR2 YFSETQ. Here the CDR3 reads CASSGVGLNYGYTF. The CDR3 DNA reads as TGCGCCAGCAGCGGTGTTGGCTTAAACTATGGCTACACCTTC.

V is TRBV5-1 and J is TRBJ2-3; the match to TRBD2 covers 10 bases. CDR3 length: 16 amino acids. After removal of 4 bases from V and 2 bases from J, the junction contained 7 bases not matched to a gene. From germline, CDR1 is SGHRS and CDR2 YFSETQ. In DNA, the CDR3 is TGCGCCAGCAGCCCATTTAGCGGGGGGCCCACAGATACGCAGTATTTT. Encoded protein: CASSPFSGGPTDTQYF. Supplemented by reference TRBV5-1 and TRBJ2-3, the full variable domain reads KAGVTQTPRYLIKTRGQQVTLSCSPISGHRSVSWYQQTPGQGLQFLFEYFSETQRNKGNFPGRFSGRQFSNSRSEMNVSTLELGDSALYLCASSPFSGGPTDTQYFGPGTRLTVL.

This chain joins TRBV19 and TRBJ2-5, with TRBD2 matching 10 bases. CDR3 length: 17 amino acids. V shed 0 bases, J shed 1 base, and the junction held 5 bases outside the gene matches. From germline, CDR1 is LNHDA and CDR2 SQIVND (reference sequence). The DNA for the CDR3 is TGTGCCAGTAGTATAGATTACAGCGGGGGGGCCCAAGAGACCCAGTACTTC. Translation gives CASSIDYSGGAQETQYF.

The CDR3, as DNA: TGCAGCGTTGTAGCGGCACAGAATCAGCCCCAGCATTTT. Translation gives CSVVAAQNQPQHF. The rearrangement links TRBV29-1 to TRBJ1-5; D unclear. Germline loops: CDR1 SQVTM, CDR2 ANQGSEA. The V gene lost 4 bases and the J gene lost 4 bases, with 11 bases spanning the gap. The CDR3 extends over 13 amino acids.

The J gene is TRBJ1-1, the V gene TRBV9, with 7 bases that match TRBD1. Trimming cost V 1 base and J 4 bases; bases outside gene matches: 7. The germline gives CDR1 SGDLS, CDR2 YYNGEE. CDR3 length: 15 amino acids. CDR3 protein: CASSVSPGGGTEAFF. CDR3 sequence (DNA): TGTGCCAGCAGCGTATCCCCAGGGGGTGGCACTGAAGCTTTCTTT. The full variable domain, in which reference TRBV9 and TRBJ1-1 provide the parts outside the CDR3, is DSGVTQTPKHLITATGQRVTLRCSPRSGDLSVYWYQQSLDQGLQFLIQYYNGEERAKGNILERFSAQQFPDLHSELNLSSLELGDSALYFCASSVSPGGGTEAFFGQGTRLTVV.

This clone was detected only once. V gene TRBV6-5 combines with J gene TRBJ2-3; the D gene is possibly TRBD2 (5 bases). V lost 8 bases and J 1 base, leaving 13 bases between the germline ends. Germline V gives CDR1 MNHEY, CDR2 SVGAGI. This CDR3 is 14 amino acids long. The CDR3 reads CASCPGSGTDTQYF. The CDR3 DNA follows: TGTGCCAGCTGCCCGGGATCGGGCACAGATACGCAGTATTTT.

V is TRBV2 and J is TRBJ1-1; the D gene is possibly TRBD1 (5 bases). V was cut by 2 bases and J by 1 base, with 11 bases left in between. The CDR3 is 15 amino acids. Germline-derived CDR1 and CDR2 are SNHLY and FYNNEI. The CDR3 protein is CASSEWGGANTEAFF. The CDR3 DNA follows: TGTGCCAGCAGTGAATGGGGAGGGGCGAACACTGAAGCTTTCTTT.

This clone was observed a few times. The chain employs TRBV3-1 (or the pseudogene TRBV3-2) and TRBJ2-6, with D perhaps TRBD1 (5 bases). CDR1 LGHDT and CDR2 YNNKEL come from the germline V gene (reference sequence). CDR3 length equals 13 residues. The ends were cut back, 8 bases at V and 4 bases at J, with 9 bases in the middle. CDR3 sequence: CASLGEGANVLTF. The CDR3 DNA sequence: TGTGCCAGCCTAGGGGAAGGGGCCAACGTCCTGACTTTC.

This chain's CDR3 is CASSLGGIYGYTF. The CDR3 DNA follows: TGTGCCAGCAGCCTGGGCGGGATCTATGGCTACACCTTC. The chain combines TRBV12-3 or TRBV12-4 with TRBJ1-2; D is undetermined. Trimming shortened V by 6 bases and J by 4 bases, and 12 bases separated the two germline ends. This CDR3 region has 13 residues.

The chain uses TRBV19 and TRBJ1-5; no firm D call. The CDR3 runs 13 residues. Trimming pared 7 bases from V and 0 bases from J, leaving 7 bases between. CDR1 and CDR2 from the germline V gene are LNHDA and SQIVND (reference sequence). The CDR3 DNA sequence: TGTGCCAGTACACAGATTAGCAATCAGCCCCAGCATTTT. Translation: CASTQISNQPQHF.

V is TRBV12-3 or TRBV12-4 and J is TRBJ2-1; D possibly corresponds to TRBD2 (5 bases). Deletions cut 9 bases from V and 1 base from J, with 10 bases between. CDR3 length: 13 amino acids. CDR3 amino acids: CASNRDSYNEQFF. The CDR3 DNA is TGTGCCAGTAACCGGGATTCCTACAATGAGCAGTTCTTC.

This clone was detected only once. This chain uses TRBV7-2 with TRBJ2-7; no firm D call. Looked up from germline, CDR1 is SGHTA and CDR2 is FQGNSA. The CDR3 has 12 amino acids. Trimming removed 5 bases from V and 5 bases from J, with 10 bases in between. The CDR3 here is CASSAFGDEQYF. The CDR3 DNA is TGTGCCAGCAGCGCCTTCGGAGACGAGCAGTACTTC.

This chain uses TRBV21-1 with TRBJ1-3. TRBV21-1 is flagged as a pseudogene. The CDR3 runs 13 residues. DNA for the CDR3: TGTGCCAGCGCCCGGGGAACTGGAAACACCATATATTTT. It encodes CASARGTGNTIYF.